These 28 T cell receptor beta chains were sequenced from one sample in a study of blood T cell repertoires in COVID-19. The protocol was immunoSEQ multiplex PCR, while the TCRdb copy is restricted to in-frame clones and leaves out a portion. The repertoire holds roughly 250,000 clones, with about 86% as singletons. What was sequenced was peripheral blood. The source of these receptors is a woman aged 55-69 years with active or convalescent COVID-19.

V and J are TRBV5-1 and TRBJ2-3; 7 nucleotides align to TRBD2. This CDR3 has 16 residues. Germline CDR1 reads SGHRS; CDR2 reads YFSETQ. With 4 bases clipped from V and 1 base from J, the junction kept 9 bases outside the gene matches. The CDR3 sequence: CASSPWEGMGTDTQYF. The DNA of the CDR3 is TGCGCCAGCAGCCCCTGGGAGGGGATGGGCACAGATACGCAGTATTTT.

The chain links TRBV7-6 to TRBJ2-5; 7 nucleotides agree with TRBD2. The CDR3 loop spans 16 amino acids. Germline values: CDR1 SGHVS, CDR2 FNYEAQ. The ends lost 1 base at V and 4 bases at J; junction bases unmatched: 9. CDR3 residues: CASSLVPGGLGETQYF. CDR3 DNA sequence: TGTGCCAGCAGCTTAGTTCCCGGGGGGTTAGGAGAGACCCAGTACTTC.

The CDR3 is CASSHRGTGNTIYF. In nucleotides, the CDR3 is TGTGCCAGCAGCCATAGGGGAACAGGAAACACCATATATTTT. V and J are TRBV3-1 (or the pseudogene TRBV3-2) and TRBJ1-3; D may be TRBD1 (5 bases). V was trimmed by 3 bases and J by 4 bases, leaving 10 bases between them. CDR1 LGHDT and CDR2 YNNKEL come from the germline V gene (reference sequence). This CDR3 spans 14 amino acids.

CDR3 amino acids: CASSDDSSFSNEKLFF. CDR3 sequence (DNA): TGTGCCAGCAGTGATGACAGCTCTTTTTCTAATGAAAAACTGTTTTTT. This chain connects TRBV6-1 to TRBJ1-4; possibly TRBD1 for D (5 bases). The V end lost 3 bases, the J end lost 3 bases, and 14 bases lay between the germline ends. This CDR3 has 16 residues. Per germline, CDR1 MNHNS and CDR2 SASEGT.

The chain recombines TRBV4-2 with TRBJ1-4, with D maybe TRBD1 (5 bases). The CDR3 runs 18 residues. CDR1 is LGHNA and CDR2 is YNFKEQ in the germline V gene. The V gene lost 4 bases and the J gene lost 3 bases, with 21 bases spanning the gap. CDR3 sequence: CASSPSGGLPRANEKLFF. CDR3 coding DNA: TGTGCCAGCAGCCCCTCGGGGGGACTCCCCCGGGCTAATGAAAAACTGTTTTTT.

This clone showed up just once. The chain combines TRBV19 with TRBJ1-1; 7 bases map to TRBD1. Germline CDR1 is LNHDA and CDR2 is SQIVND (reference sequence). V was clipped by 4 bases and J by 0 bases; unmatched bases: 5. This CDR3 spans 15 amino acids. CDR3 nucleotide sequence: TGTGCCAGTAGTAAAAGACAGGGATTGAACACTGAAGCTTTCTTT. Amino acids: CASSKRQGLNTEAFF. Variable domain in full (rest from reference TRBV19 and TRBJ1-1): DGGITQSPKYLFRKEGQNVTLSCEQNLNHDAMYWYRQDPGQGLRLIYYSQIVNDFQKGDIAEGYSVSREKKESFPLTVTSAQKNPTAFYLCASSKRQGLNTEAFFGQGTRLTVV.

This clone was seen a few times. This chain joins TRBV10-3 and TRBJ1-1; 7 bases match TRBD1. The germline gives CDR1 ENHRY, CDR2 SYGVKD. This CDR3 spans 15 amino acids. The V gene end was trimmed by 10 bases and the J gene end by 1 base; junction bases not matched to a gene: 12. This chain's CDR3 is CATMSPEGANTEAFF. DNA for the CDR3: TGTGCCACCATGAGTCCGGAGGGGGCGAACACTGAAGCTTTCTTT.

V gene TRBV27 combines with J gene TRBJ2-3; 8 bases line up with TRBD1. V shed 0 bases and J 5 bases; nucleotides not matched to a gene: 7. The CDR3 length is 16 residues. From germline, CDR1 is MNHEY and CDR2 SMNVEV (reference sequence). The CDR3 nucleotides read TGTGCCAGCAGTTTATCGGGGGACAGGTCCATAGATACGCAGTATTTT. The encoded protein is CASSLSGDRSIDTQYF.

There are a few counts of this clone. The chain combines TRBV6-2 or TRBV6-3 with TRBJ2-3; no reliable D call. The CDR3 is made up of 11 amino acids. The germline CDR1 and CDR2 sequences are MNHEY and SVGEGT. The V gene lost 5 bases and the J gene lost 2 bases, with 2 bases spanning the gap. In nucleotides, the CDR3 is TGTGCCAGCAGTCACACAGATACGCAGTATTTT. This gives the protein CASSHTDTQYF.

The chain links TRBV7-9 to TRBJ2-1, with D perhaps TRBD2 (6 bases). The length of the CDR3 is 15 residues. The ends were cut back, 2 bases at V and 4 bases at J, with 12 bases in the middle. From germline, CDR1 is SEHNR and CDR2 FQNEAQ (reference sequence). CDR3 region: CASSLSGGEYNEQFF. The CDR3 coding sequence is TGTGCCAGCAGCTTATCTGGCGGGGAGTACAATGAGCAGTTCTTC.

Written as DNA, the CDR3 is TGTGCCAGCACTCCCCCGGGAAACACCATATATTTT. Amino acids: CASTPPGNTIYF. The V and J genes are TRBV28 and TRBJ1-3; D gene ambiguous. Per the germline V gene, CDR1 is MDHEN and CDR2 is SYDVKM. The V end lost 7 bases, the J end lost 4 bases, and 8 bases lay between the germline ends. CDR3 length: 12 residues.

The chain couples TRBV29-1 to TRBJ1-1, with 11 bases matching TRBD1. The CDR3 totals 15 residues. Germline CDR1 and CDR2: SQVTM and ANQGSEA. Losses at the gene ends were 5 bases for V and 5 bases for J; bases not matched to a gene: 10. The CDR3 sequence is CSVKSRDRGYTEAFF. CDR3 sequence (DNA): TGCAGCGTTAAATCGAGGGACAGGGGGTATACTGAAGCTTTCTTT. Together with reference TRBV29-1 and TRBJ1-1, the CDR3 gives the full variable domain: SAVISQKPSRDICQRGTSLTIQCQVDSQVTMMFWYRQQPGQSLTLIATANQGSEATYESGFVIDKFPISRPNLTFSTLTVSNMSPEDSSIYLCSVKSRDRGYTEAFFGQGTRLTVV.

This rearrangement joins TRBV10-2 to TRBJ2-7; no clear D gene. Germline lookup yields CDR1 WSHSY and CDR2 SAAADI. V was trimmed by 8 bases and J by 0 bases, leaving 11 bases between them. The CDR3 is 13 amino acids. CDR3 in amino acids: CASVPGSSYEQYF. For the CDR3, the DNA is TGCGCCAGCGTCCCAGGTAGCTCCTACGAGCAGTACTTC.

The chain uses TRBV4-3 and TRBJ2-7, with 7 bases matching TRBD2. The V gene's germline CDR1 is LGHNA and CDR2 YSLEER. V was clipped by 0 bases and J by 2 bases; unmatched bases: 10. The CDR3 runs 17 residues. The CDR3 loop reads CASSQDRGPGGAYEQYF. The CDR3 nucleotides read TGCGCCAGCAGCCAAGATAGGGGCCCGGGGGGAGCCTACGAGCAGTACTTC.

V usage is TRBV28 and J usage is TRBJ1-2; TRBD1 matches at 8 bases. V trimming: 7 bases; J trimming: 4 bases; junction bases outside the gene matches: 11. The length of the CDR3 is 15 residues. Per germline, CDR1 MDHEN and CDR2 SYDVKM. CDR3 nucleotides: TGTGCCAGCATTCCCGGGACAGGAAGAATCTATGGCTACACCTTC. Translated: CASIPGTGRIYGYTF.

The chain recombines TRBV15 with TRBJ2-5, with D maybe TRBD1 (5 bases). V lost 1 base to trimming and J lost 5 bases, with 11 bases between them. The germline CDR1 and CDR2 sequences are LNHNV and YYDKDF (reference sequence). The CDR3 loop spans 14 amino acids. The CDR3 coding sequence is TGTGCCACCAGCAGAGGATTAGCAGGGGAGACCCAGTACTTC. Translation: CATSRGLAGETQYF. The variable domain in full, with the rest retrieved from reference TRBV15 and TRBJ2-5, is DAMVIQNPRYQVTQFGKPVTLSCSQTLNHNVMYWYQQKSSQAPKLLFHYYDKDFNNEADTPDNFQSRRPNTSFCFLDIRSPGLGDTAMYLCATSRGLAGETQYFGPGTRLLVL.

The gene calls are TRBV1 and TRBJ1-5; TRBD1 is the table's D call and was not checked against the DNA. TRBV1 is a listed pseudogene. The CDR3 spans 11 residues. The chain's CDR3 is CTSSPNQPQHF. CDR3 sequence (DNA): TGCACCAGCAGCCCAAATCAGCCCCAGCATTTT.

CDR3 sequence reads: CASSYSGTVEAFF. In DNA form, the CDR3 reads TGTGCCAGCAGTTACTCCGGGACAGTTGAAGCTTTCTTT. This chain links TRBV6-5 with TRBJ1-1; the match to TRBD1 covers 7 bases. CDR3 length equals 13 residues. Germline CDR1 reads MNHEY; CDR2 reads SVGAGI. Unmatched junction bases numbered 2, after V lost 0 bases and J lost 7 bases.

The rearrangement links TRBV3-1 (or the pseudogene TRBV3-2) to TRBJ2-1; 9 bases line up with TRBD1. The V segment lost 4 bases and the J segment 2 bases; nucleotides outside the gene matches: 3. This CDR3 region has 15 residues. CDR1 LGHDT and CDR2 YNNKEL come from the germline V gene (reference sequence). CDR3 protein: CASSPRDRAYNEQFF. CDR3 sequence (DNA): TGTGCCAGCAGCCCCCGGGACAGGGCCTACAATGAGCAGTTCTTC.

This clone was counted a single time. The genes are TRBV6-6 and TRBJ1-2, with D uncertain. CDR3 length equals 14 residues. CDR1 and CDR2 from the germline V gene are MNHNY and SVGAGI (reference sequence). With 7 bases removed from V and 0 bases from J, the gap between germline ends came to 12 bases. CDR3 sequence (DNA): TGTGCCAGCATCAGTGACAACACTAACTATGGCTACACCTTC. Translating it yields CASISDNTNYGYTF.

The chain is built from TRBV6-2 or TRBV6-3 and TRBJ1-5; unclear D gene. V was cut by 2 bases and J by 0 bases, with 8 bases left in between. The CDR3 length is 15 residues. Germline loops: CDR1 MNHEY, CDR2 SVGEGT. The CDR3 here is CASSYGLYSNQPQHF. CDR3 in DNA: TGTGCCAGCAGTTACGGACTTTATAGCAATCAGCCCCAGCATTTT.

J is TRBJ1-1 and V is TRBV4-3; D gene uncertain. Between the trimmed V and J ends, which lost 4 bases and 8 bases, there was a span of 14 bases. Looked up from germline, CDR1 is LGHNA and CDR2 is YSLEER. The CDR3 has 13 residues. The CDR3 loop reads CASSRRREREAFF. In nucleotides, the CDR3 is TGCGCCAGCAGCCGCAGACGGGAGAGAGAAGCTTTCTTT.

The gene calls are TRBV7-2 and TRBJ1-5; the D gene is possibly TRBD1 (6 bases). V was shortened by 3 bases and J by 5 bases, with 8 bases between the two germline ends. This CDR3 contains 13 residues. Looked up from germline, CDR1 is SGHTA and CDR2 is FQGNSA. CDR3 bases: TGTGCCAGCAGCTTTAAGGGGGATCAGCCCCAGCATTTT. Protein sequence: CASSFKGDQPQHF. Variable domain in full (rest from reference TRBV7-2 and TRBJ1-5): GAGVSQSPSNKVTEKGKDVELRCDPISGHTALYWYRQSLGQGLEFLIYFQGNSAPDKSGLPSDRFSAERTGGSVSTLTIQRTQQEDSAVYLCASSFKGDQPQHFGDGTRLSIL.

The CDR3 nucleotides read TGTGCCAGCAGCTATGCTAGCGGGGCCACAGATACGCAGTATTTT. Translation: CASSYASGATDTQYF. V is TRBV7-3 and J is TRBJ2-3; 9 positions agree with TRBD2. The germline V gene encodes CDR1 SGHTA and CDR2 FQGTGA. The ends lost 4 bases at V and 2 bases at J; junction bases unmatched: 4. The CDR3 spans 15 residues.

J is TRBJ1-5 and V is TRBV5-6; TRBD1 agrees at 8 bases. Trimming at V came to 4 bases and at J to 9 bases, leaving 12 bases not matched to a gene. This CDR3 contains 15 residues. Germline lookup yields CDR1 SGHDT and CDR2 YYEEEE. CDR3 nucleotides: TGTGCCAGCAGCGCCGGGACAGGTCGGACGGGGCCCCAGCATTTT. It yields the protein CASSAGTGRTGPQHF.

The V and J genes are TRBV6-2 or TRBV6-3 and TRBJ1-1, with a tentative D call TRBD1 (5 bases). V lost 2 bases and J 0 bases, leaving 7 bases between the germline ends. The germline V gene has CDR1 MNHEY and CDR2 SVGEGT. This CDR3 is built from 14 residues. CDR3 sequence reads: CASSYRGVNTEAFF. The CDR3, as DNA: TGTGCCAGCAGTTACCGGGGGGTGAACACTGAAGCTTTCTTT.

The sample holds many counts of this clone. J is TRBJ1-1 and V is TRBV21-1. TRBV21-1 is labeled a pseudogene. The CDR3 spans 14 residues. The CDR3 is CASSKCGEATEAFF. The CDR3 bases are TGTGCCAGCAGCAAGTGCGGGGAGGCCACTGAAGCTTTCTTT.

V is TRBV9 and J is TRBJ1-6; the D is unclear. The germline V gene has CDR1 SGDLS and CDR2 YYNGEE. The CDR3 runs to 13 residues. V shed 4 bases and J shed 10 bases, with 12 bases lying between them. For the CDR3, the DNA is TGTGCCAGCAGCATCGAGGTAGAGTCACCCCTCCACTTT. It specifies CASSIEVESPLHF.